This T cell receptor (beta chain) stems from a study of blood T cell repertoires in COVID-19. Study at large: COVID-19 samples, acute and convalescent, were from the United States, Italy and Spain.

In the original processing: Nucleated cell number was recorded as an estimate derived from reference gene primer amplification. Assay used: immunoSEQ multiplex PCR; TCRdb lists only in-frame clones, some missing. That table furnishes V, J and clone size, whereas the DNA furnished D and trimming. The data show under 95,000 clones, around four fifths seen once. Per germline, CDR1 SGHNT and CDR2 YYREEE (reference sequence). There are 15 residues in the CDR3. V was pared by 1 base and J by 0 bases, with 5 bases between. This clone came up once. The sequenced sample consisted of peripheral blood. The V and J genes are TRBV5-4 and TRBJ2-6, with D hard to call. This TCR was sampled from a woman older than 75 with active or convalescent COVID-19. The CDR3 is CASSLYSSGANVLTF. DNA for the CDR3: TGTGCCAGCAGCTTGTATTCCTCTGGGGCCAACGTCCTGACTTTC.